The text below deals with one T cell receptor beta chain. As yet, its antigen is unknown. The data derive from a study of identical twins. Study results and limitations: Twins shared beta out-of-frame sequences in excess, but this excess was weaker. Out-of-frame alpha sequences shared between twins exhibited an excess of low generation probability. Fewer insertions marked abundant cord blood beta clonotypes; young adult naive trended weakly, memory not at all.

Using its own MiXCR run on the 5' RACE reads, TCRdb lists one record per CDR3 protein. This table holds approximately 550,000 distinct CDR3 sequences, around 24% found once. V lost 4 bases and J lost 3, with 15 bases in between. This CDR3 contains 15 residues. CDR1 and CDR2 from the germline V gene are SGHAT and FQNNGV. These data also featured in a second study, about yellow fever vaccine responses in identical twins.

The sequence came from a woman aged 18-35 years in good health. Sequenced material: CD4+ T cells sorted from blood. This chain connects TRBV11-2 to TRBJ1-2, with a weak D call TRBD1 (5 bases). This CDR3 is CASSSLIGTDYGYTF. The CDR3 DNA is TGTGCCAGCAGCTCCTTAATCGGGACGGACTATGGCTACACCTTC.